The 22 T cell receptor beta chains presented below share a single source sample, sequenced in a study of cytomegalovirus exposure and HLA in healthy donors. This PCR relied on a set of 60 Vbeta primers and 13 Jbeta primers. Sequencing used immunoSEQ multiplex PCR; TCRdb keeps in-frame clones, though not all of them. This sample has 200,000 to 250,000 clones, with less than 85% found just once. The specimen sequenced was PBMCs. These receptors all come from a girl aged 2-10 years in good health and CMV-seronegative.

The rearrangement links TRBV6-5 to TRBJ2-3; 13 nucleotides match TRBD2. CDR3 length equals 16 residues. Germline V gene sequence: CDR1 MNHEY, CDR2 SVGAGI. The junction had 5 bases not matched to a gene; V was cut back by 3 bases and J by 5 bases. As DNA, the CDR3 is TGTGCCAGCAGTTATTCGACTAGCGGGGGGCAAGATACGCAGTATTTT. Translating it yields CASSYSTSGGQDTQYF.

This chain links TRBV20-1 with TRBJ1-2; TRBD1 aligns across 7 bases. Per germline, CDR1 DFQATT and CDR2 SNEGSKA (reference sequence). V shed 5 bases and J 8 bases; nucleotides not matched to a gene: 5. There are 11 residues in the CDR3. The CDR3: CSADRVYGYTF. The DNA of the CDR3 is TGCAGTGCTGACAGGGTTTACGGCTACACCTTC.

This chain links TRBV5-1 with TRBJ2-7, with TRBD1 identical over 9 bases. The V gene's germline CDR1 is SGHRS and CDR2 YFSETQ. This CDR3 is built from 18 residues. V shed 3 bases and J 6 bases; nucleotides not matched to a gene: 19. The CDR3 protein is CASSSVSGTGLRVREQYF. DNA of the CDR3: TGCGCCAGCAGCTCGGTATCCGGGACAGGGCTGAGGGTCCGCGAGCAGTACTTC.

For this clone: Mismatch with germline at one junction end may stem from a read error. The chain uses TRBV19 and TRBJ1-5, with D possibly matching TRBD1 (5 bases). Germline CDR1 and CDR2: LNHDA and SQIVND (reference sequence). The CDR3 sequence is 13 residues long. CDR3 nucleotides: TGTGCCAGCAGTATGGAGGGGAGCCAGCCCCAGCATTTT. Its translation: CASSMEGSQPQHF.

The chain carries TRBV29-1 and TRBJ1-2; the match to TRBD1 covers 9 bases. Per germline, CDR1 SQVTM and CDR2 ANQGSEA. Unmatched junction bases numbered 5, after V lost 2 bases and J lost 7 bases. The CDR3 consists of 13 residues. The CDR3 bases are TGCAGCGTTGAAAGACAGGGGGGGCTTGGCTACACCTTC. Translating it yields CSVERQGGLGYTF.

The CDR3 DNA reads TGTGCCAGCAGCGAGAGGGGGAGTCCCCACGAGCAGTACTTC. This encodes CASSERGSPHEQYF. V and J are TRBV9 and TRBJ2-7; TRBD1 might be the D (6 bases). The CDR3 contains 14 residues. V was trimmed by 3 bases and J by 5 bases, leaving 15 bases between them. CDR1 SGDLS and CDR2 YYNGEE come from the germline V gene.

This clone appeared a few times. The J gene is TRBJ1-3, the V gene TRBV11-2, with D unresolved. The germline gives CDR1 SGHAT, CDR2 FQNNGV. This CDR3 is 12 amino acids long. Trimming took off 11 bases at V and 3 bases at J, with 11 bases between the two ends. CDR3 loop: CAGKGGGNTIYF. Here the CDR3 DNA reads TGTGCCGGCAAGGGAGGTGGAAACACCATATATTTT.

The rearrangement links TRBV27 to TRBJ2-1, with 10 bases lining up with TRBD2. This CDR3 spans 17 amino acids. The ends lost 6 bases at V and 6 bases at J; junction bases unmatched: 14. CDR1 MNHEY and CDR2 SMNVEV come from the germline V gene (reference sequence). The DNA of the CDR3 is TGTGCCAGCAGAACCGGAACCGGGACTAGCGCCGGCAATGAGCAGTTCTTC. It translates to CASRTGTGTSAGNEQFF.

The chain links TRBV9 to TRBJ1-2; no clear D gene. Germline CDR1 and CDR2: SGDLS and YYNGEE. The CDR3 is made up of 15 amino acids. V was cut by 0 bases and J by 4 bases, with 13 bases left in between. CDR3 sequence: CASSVEPISLYGYTF. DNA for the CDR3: TGTGCCAGCAGCGTAGAACCCATCTCACTCTATGGCTACACCTTC.

The DNA of the CDR3 is TGTGCCAGCAGCCGTGACATCTTTGGGACAGCGGATGGCTACACCTTC. This gives the protein CASSRDIFGTADGYTF. The J gene is TRBJ1-2, the V gene TRBV7-9, with 7 positions matching TRBD1. With V trimmed by 5 bases and J by 6 bases, 15 bases remained unmatched. Germline CDR1 reads SEHNR; CDR2 reads FQNEAQ (reference sequence). The CDR3 is made up of 16 amino acids.

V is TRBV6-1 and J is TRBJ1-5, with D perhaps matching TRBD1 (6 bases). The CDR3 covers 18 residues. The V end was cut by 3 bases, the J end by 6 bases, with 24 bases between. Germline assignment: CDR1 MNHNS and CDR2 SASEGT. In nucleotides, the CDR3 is TGTGCCAGCAGTGAGGAAGGATGGGACATTTCGAGGGTTCAGCCCCAGCATTTT. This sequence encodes CASSEEGWDISRVQPQHF.

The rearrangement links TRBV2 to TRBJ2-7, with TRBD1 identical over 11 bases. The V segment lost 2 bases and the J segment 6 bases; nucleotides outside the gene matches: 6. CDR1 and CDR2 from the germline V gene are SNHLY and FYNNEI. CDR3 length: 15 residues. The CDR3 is CASSELGQGVAEQYF. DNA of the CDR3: TGTGCCAGCAGTGAATTGGGACAGGGGGTCGCCGAGCAGTACTTC. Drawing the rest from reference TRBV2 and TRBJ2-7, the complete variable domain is EPEVTQTPSHQVTQMGQEVILRCVPISNHLYFYWYRQILGQKVEFLVSFYNNEISEKSEIFDDQFSVERPDGSNFTLKIRSTKLEDSAMYFCASSELGQGVAEQYFGPGTRLTVT.

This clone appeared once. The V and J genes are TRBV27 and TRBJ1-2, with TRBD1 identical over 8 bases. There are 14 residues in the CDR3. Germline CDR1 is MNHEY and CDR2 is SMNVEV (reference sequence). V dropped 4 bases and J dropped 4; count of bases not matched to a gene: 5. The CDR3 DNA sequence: TGTGCCAGCAGTTCTGGACAGGGCTCCTATGGCTACACCTTC. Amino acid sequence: CASSSGQGSYGYTF.

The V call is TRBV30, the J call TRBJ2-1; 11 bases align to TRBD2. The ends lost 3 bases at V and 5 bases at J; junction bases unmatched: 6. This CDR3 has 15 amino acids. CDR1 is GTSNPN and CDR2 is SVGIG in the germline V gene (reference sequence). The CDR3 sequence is CAWSRLAGMDNEQFF. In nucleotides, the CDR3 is TGTGCCTGGAGCCGACTAGCGGGAATGGACAATGAGCAGTTCTTC. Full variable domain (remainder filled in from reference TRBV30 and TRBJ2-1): SQTIHQWPATLVQPVGSPLSLECTVEGTSNPNLYWYRQAAGRGLQLLFYSVGIGQISSEVPQNLSASRPQDRQFILSSKKLLLSDSGFYLCAWSRLAGMDNEQFFGPGTRLTVL.

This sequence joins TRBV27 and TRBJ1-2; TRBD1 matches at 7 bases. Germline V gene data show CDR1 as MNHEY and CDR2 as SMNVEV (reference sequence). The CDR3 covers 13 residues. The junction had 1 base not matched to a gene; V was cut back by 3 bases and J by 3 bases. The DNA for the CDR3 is TGTGCCAGCAGTTTTACAGGGGACTATGGCTACACCTTC. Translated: CASSFTGDYGYTF.

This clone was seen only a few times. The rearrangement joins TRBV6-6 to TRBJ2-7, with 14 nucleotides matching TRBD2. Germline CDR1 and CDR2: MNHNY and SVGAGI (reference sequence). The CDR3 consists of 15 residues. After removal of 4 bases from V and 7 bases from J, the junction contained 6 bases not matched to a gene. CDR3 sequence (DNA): TGTGCCAGCAGTTCCGCCGGGACTAGCGGGAGTGAGCAGTACTTC. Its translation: CASSSAGTSGSEQYF.

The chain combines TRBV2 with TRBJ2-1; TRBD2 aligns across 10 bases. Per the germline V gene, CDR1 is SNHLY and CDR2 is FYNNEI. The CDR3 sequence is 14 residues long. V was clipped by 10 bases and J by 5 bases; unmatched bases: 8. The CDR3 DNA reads TGTGCCACCCCTCTCAGCGGGGGGGACAATGAGCAGTTCTTC. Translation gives CATPLSGGDNEQFF.

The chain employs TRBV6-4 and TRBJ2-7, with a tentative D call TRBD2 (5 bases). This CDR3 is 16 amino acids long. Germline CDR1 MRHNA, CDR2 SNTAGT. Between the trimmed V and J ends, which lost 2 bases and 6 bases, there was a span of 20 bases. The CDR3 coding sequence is TGTGCCAGCAGTGACCAGCAGCTAGAGGGCCGAGGCGAGCAGTACTTC. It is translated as CASSDQQLEGRGEQYF.

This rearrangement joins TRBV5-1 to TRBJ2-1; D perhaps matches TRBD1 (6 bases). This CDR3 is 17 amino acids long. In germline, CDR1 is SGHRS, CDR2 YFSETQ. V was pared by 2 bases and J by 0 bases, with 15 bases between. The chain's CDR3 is CASSLVGGASSYNEQFF. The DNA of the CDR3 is TGCGCCAGCAGCTTAGTAGGGGGTGCCAGCTCCTACAATGAGCAGTTCTTC.

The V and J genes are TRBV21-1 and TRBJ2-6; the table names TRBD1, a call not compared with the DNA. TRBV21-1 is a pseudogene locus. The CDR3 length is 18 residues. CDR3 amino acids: CASSAMTGPCSGANVLTF. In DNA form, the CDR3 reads TGTGCCAGCAGCGCTATGACAGGGCCTTGCTCTGGGGCCAACGTCCTGACTTTC.

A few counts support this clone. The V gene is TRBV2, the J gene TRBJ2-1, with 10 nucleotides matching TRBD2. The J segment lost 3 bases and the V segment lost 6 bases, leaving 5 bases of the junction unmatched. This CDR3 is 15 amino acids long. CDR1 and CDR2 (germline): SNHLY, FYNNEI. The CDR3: CASRRLAGVYNEQFF. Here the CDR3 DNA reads TGTGCCAGCAGGAGGCTAGCGGGAGTCTACAATGAGCAGTTCTTC.

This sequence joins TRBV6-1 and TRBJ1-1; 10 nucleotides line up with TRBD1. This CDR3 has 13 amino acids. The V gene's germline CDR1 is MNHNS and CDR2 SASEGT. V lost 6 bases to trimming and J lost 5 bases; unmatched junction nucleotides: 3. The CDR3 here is CASRDRGKTEAFF. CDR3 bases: TGTGCCAGCAGGGACAGGGGGAAGACTGAAGCTTTCTTT.